Listed below are T cell receptor beta chains from one sample, sequenced in a study of cytomegalovirus exposure and HLA in healthy donors. The protocol was immunoSEQ multiplex PCR, while the TCRdb copy is restricted to in-frame clones and leaves out a portion. The sample records roughly 100,000 clones, roughly 80% being singletons. The sample consisted of PBMCs. These TCRs come from a man aged 50-60 years in good health and CMV-seropositive. Each CDR3 is given with its conserved first and last residue. Each record gives: D gene, V gene, clone size, J gene, CDR3 protein, CDR3 DNA. D genes are given only for firm matches. The listing skips clone size in some rows; elsewhere it reads once, few, many or a size class.

>TRBD2|TRBV25-1|NA|TRBJ2-2
CASSATGAGGAGELFF
TGTGCCAGCAGTGCTACCGGGGCCGGGGGGGCCGGGGAGCTGTTTTTT
>TRBD2|TRBV29-1|NA|TRBJ2-1
CSVEDPLAGTANPYNEQFF
TGCAGCGTTGAAGATCCCCTAGCGGGAACGGCGAACCCCTACAATGAGCAGTTCTTC
>NA|TRBV4-2|NA|TRBJ2-7
CASSQGLAGLYEQYF
TGTGCCAGCAGCCAAGGTCTCGCGGGACTCTACGAGCAGTACTTC
>TRBD2|TRBV4-2|NA|TRBJ2-5
CASSQKLAGRQETQYF
TGTGCCAGCAGCCAAAAACTAGCGGGTAGACAAGAGACCCAGTACTTC
>NA|TRBV7-2|NA|TRBJ2-7
CASSQWGHPAYEQYF
TGTGCCAGCAGCCAATGGGGACACCCTGCCTACGAGCAGTACTTC
>NA|TRBV5-5|NA|TRBJ1-2
CASSFSPSGLFRGYTF
TGTGCCAGCAGCTTTTCTCCGTCAGGTCTTTTTAGGGGCTACACCTTC
>NA|TRBV23-1|NA|TRBJ2-7
CASSLGTRFYEQYF
TGCGCCAGCAGTCTGGGGACTCGCTTCTACGAGCAGTACTTC
>NA|TRBV6-1|NA|TRBJ1-5
CASKQGWLDQPQHF
TGTGCCTCGAAACAGGGTTGGCTTGATCAGCCCCAGCATTTT
>NA|TRBV27|NA|TRBJ2-5
CASSYQGGRETQYF
TGTGCCAGCAGTTATCAGGGAGGCCGGGAGACCCAGTACTTC
>NA|TRBV2|NA|TRBJ2-1
CASEGPGGYNEQFF
TGTGCCAGCGAGGGTCCAGGTGGCTACAATGAGCAGTTCTTC
>TRBD1|TRBV10-1|NA|TRBJ2-7
CASSPGQGADEQYF
TGCGCCAGCAGCCCGGGACAGGGGGCGGACGAGCAGTACTTC
>NA|TRBV21-1|NA|TRBJ1-1
CASSKVRGTGLFEAFF
TGTGCCAGCAGCAAAGTTAGGGGAACAGGGCTGTTTGAAGCTTTCTTT
>NA|TRBV13|NA|TRBJ2-7
CASSQPSGFAGAYEQYF
TGTGCCAGCAGCCAACCATCGGGTTTTGCAGGGGCCTACGAGCAGTACTTC
>TRBD1|TRBV27|NA|TRBJ2-7
CATTGTGGPYEQYF
TGTGCCACAACCGGGACAGGGGGTCCCTACGAGCAGTACTTC
>TRBD1|TRBV6-5|NA|TRBJ1-5
CASRGQEDQPQHF
TGTGCCAGCCGTGGACAGGAAGATCAGCCCCAGCATTTT
>NA|TRBV14|NA|TRBJ2-1
CASSQALAAKQFF
TGTGCCAGCAGCCAAGCCTTAGCGGCAAAGCAGTTCTTC
>TRBD1|TRBV4-3|NA|TRBJ2-7
CASSQSRQGAEQYF
TGCGCCAGCAGCCAATCTAGACAGGGGGCCGAGCAGTACTTC
>TRBD1|TRBV27|few|TRBJ2-5
CASSEGQYFQETQYF
TGTGCCAGCAGTGAGGGACAGTACTTCCAAGAGACCCAGTACTTC
>NA|TRBV5-4|NA|TRBJ1-2
CASSLGPGGYTF
TGTGCCAGCAGCTTGGGACCGGGAGGCTACACCTTC
>NA|TRBV7-2|NA|TRBJ2-7
CASSLLQGGSYEQYF
TGTGCCAGCAGCTTGCTGCAGGGGGGCTCCTACGAGCAGTACTTC
>NA|TRBV19|few|TRBJ1-5
CATGFWGTSNQPQHF
TGTGCCACCGGTTTTTGGGGCACGTCCAATCAGCCCCAGCATTTT
>NA|TRBV18|NA|TRBJ2-7
CASSPGQDYEQYF
TGTGCCAGCTCTCCTGGGCAAGACTACGAGCAGTACTTC
>TRBD2|TRBV11-2|once|TRBJ2-3
CASSPRLAGFTDTQYF
TGTGCCAGCAGCCCCCGACTAGCGGGATTCACAGATACGCAGTATTTT
>TRBD1|TRBV28|NA|TRBJ1-2
CASSPMTGGFYGYTF
TGTGCCAGCAGCCCTATGACAGGGGGATTCTATGGCTACACCTTC
>NA|TRBV11-2|once|TRBJ2-2
CASSQNTGELFF
TGTGCCAGCAGCCAGAACACCGGGGAGCTGTTTTTT
>NA|TRBV29-1|NA|TRBJ2-7
CSVLAPTYEQYF
TGCAGCGTTCTAGCGCCGACCTACGAGCAGTACTTC